The sequence of this T cell receptor (beta chain) was determined in a study of identifying expanded T cells in peripheral blood. Findings and caveats of the study: Differentially abundant clones: 1 to 1.5 between replicates, approximately 15 at around 2 weeks, 18 to 20 at four.

Details on this clone: Its antigen is as yet unknown.

Germline V gene data show CDR1 as LGHNA and CDR2 as YSLEER. The V and J ends lost 1 base and 5 bases respectively, with 17 bases between them. The CDR3 consists of 16 residues. Healthy donors had no documented immune events, such as infections, while sampled. Clones were sequenced by immunoSEQ multiplex PCR, and TCRdb holds only the in-frame ones, with some missing. The profile covers 100,000 or so clones, with approximately 90% appearing a single time and about 15% taken by the ten largest. Sequenced material: blood. The genes are TRBV4-3 and TRBJ1-2; no reliable D call. The sequence was collected from a person between 18 and 75 years old in good health. The CDR3 bases are TGCGCCAGCAGCCAAGGGACGGAGCCGGAACCATATGGCTACACCTTC. This encodes CASSQGTEPEPYGYTF.